Listed here are 21 T cell receptor beta chains from one sample, sequenced in a study of T cell responses to AZD1222 COVID-19 vaccine. This table comes from immunoSEQ multiplex PCR, and its TCRdb copy is limited to in-frame clones, with some not included. This sample has about 94,000 clones, with around 87% found just once. Sample: peripheral blood, taken 28 days after the second AZD1222 dose. The receptors were sampled from an adult who received the AZD1222 COVID-19 vaccine.

The rearrangement joins TRBV2 to TRBJ2-4, with D unclear. The CDR3 loop spans 15 amino acids. Trimming removed 2 bases at V and 1 base at J, with 9 bases between. The germline CDR1 and CDR2 sequences are SNHLY and FYNNEI. CDR3 nucleotides: TGTGCCAGCAGTGAAATCGGAGTGGCCAAAAACATTCAGTACTTC. Its translation: CASSEIGVAKNIQYF.

This chain joins TRBV11-3 and TRBJ2-3, with TRBD2 identical over 9 bases. CDR3 length: 17 residues. Trimming removed 5 bases from V and 5 bases from J; junction bases left unmatched: 14. The germline V gene encodes CDR1 SGHNT and CDR2 YENEEA. CDR3 sequence reads: CASSQPYAAGGEDTQYF. In DNA, the CDR3 is TGTGCCAGCAGCCAACCTTATGCCGCGGGGGGGGAAGATACGCAGTATTTT.

This clone was seen only once. The genes are TRBV15 and TRBJ2-3; D ambiguous. The length of the CDR3 is 16 residues. CDR1 and CDR2 (germline): LNHNV, YYDKDF (reference sequence). V was shortened by 0 bases and J by 5 bases, with 15 bases between the two germline ends. The CDR3 protein is CATSRDLRSLGDTQYF. CDR3 coding DNA: TGTGCCACCAGCAGAGATTTAAGGAGCCTTGGAGATACGCAGTATTTT.

The chain carries TRBV9 and TRBJ2-3, with D perhaps matching TRBD1 (5 bases). The V and J ends lost 0 bases and 4 bases respectively, with 15 bases between them. Germline-derived CDR1 and CDR2 are SGDLS and YYNGEE. The CDR3 extends over 16 amino acids. CDR3 amino acids: CASSVEGDRRSDTQYF. The DNA of the CDR3 is TGTGCCAGCAGCGTAGAAGGGGATCGCCGGTCAGATACGCAGTATTTT.

V gene TRBV6-5 combines with J gene TRBJ2-7, with D possibly being TRBD1 or TRBD2 (7 bases each). The CDR3 extends over 13 amino acids. CDR1 is MNHEY and CDR2 is SVGAGI in the germline V gene. The germline V and J ends were trimmed by 6 bases and 5 bases, with 14 bases remaining between them. CDR3 in DNA: TGTGCCAGCAGACCAGGGGGGGGAAACGAGCAGTACTTC. Residues: CASRPGGGNEQYF.

The V call is TRBV27, the J call TRBJ1-5; D is perhaps TRBD1 (5 bases). CDR3 size: 16 residues. V dropped 8 bases and J dropped 2 bases, with 19 bases sitting between them. Germline-derived CDR1 and CDR2 are MNHEY and SMNVEV (reference sequence). The CDR3 coding sequence is TGTGCCAGCGGGTCGTGGGGGGGAGACCGCAATCAGCCCCAGCATTTT. This gives the protein CASGSWGGDRNQPQHF.

The chain recombines TRBV19 with TRBJ2-7, with a weak D call TRBD2 (5 bases). The V gene's germline CDR1 is LNHDA and CDR2 SQIVND (reference sequence). This CDR3 is built from 16 residues. V shed 1 base and J shed 2 bases, with 15 bases lying between them. CDR3 loop: CASSIGAAGRPYEQYF. The CDR3 DNA follows: TGTGCCAGTAGTATAGGGGCGGCGGGTAGGCCCTACGAGCAGTACTTC.

V and J are TRBV28 and TRBJ2-7, with D maybe TRBD2 (5 bases). V was cut by 5 bases and J by 3 bases, with 8 bases left in between. The CDR3 spans 12 residues. The germline V gene encodes CDR1 MDHEN and CDR2 SYDVKM. This chain's CDR3 is CASSPGIYEQYF. In nucleotides, the CDR3 is TGTGCCAGCAGTCCCGGGATCTACGAGCAGTACTTC.

The genes are TRBV6-5 and TRBJ2-7; the D gene is possibly TRBD1 (6 bases). CDR3 length: 13 residues. Germline CDR1 is MNHEY and CDR2 is SVGAGI. The V gene lost 2 bases and the J gene lost 7 bases, with 12 bases spanning the gap. The CDR3 is CASSYRFDREQYF. The DNA of the CDR3 is TGTGCCAGCAGTTACAGATTTGACAGGGAGCAGTACTTC.

As to this clone: The sample contains more than one DNA sequence encoding this CDR3. The chain recombines TRBV5-6 with TRBJ2-7; TRBD1 matches at 8 bases. V trimming: 3 bases; J trimming: 0 bases; junction bases outside the gene matches: 2. The CDR3 extends over 14 amino acids. Germline CDR1 and CDR2: SGHDT and YYEEEE. The CDR3 DNA reads as TGTGCCAGCAGCTGGACAGGGCCCTCCTACGAGCAGTACTTC. Residues: CASSWTGPSYEQYF.

V and J are TRBV11-3 and TRBJ2-7; 9 bases are shared with TRBD1. There are 15 residues in the CDR3. Germline V gives CDR1 SGHNT, CDR2 YENEEA. V lost 10 bases to trimming and J lost 2 bases; unmatched junction nucleotides: 12. CDR3 region: CANSPGTGCAYEQYF. CDR3 in DNA: TGTGCCAACAGTCCCGGGACAGGGTGTGCCTACGAGCAGTACTTC.

The rearrangement links TRBV27 to TRBJ2-7, with 10 bases fitting TRBD2. The CDR3 extends over 19 amino acids. Trimming removed 4 bases from V and 0 bases from J; junction bases left unmatched: 15. Germline CDR1 and CDR2: MNHEY and SMNVEV (reference sequence). As DNA, the CDR3 is TGTGCCAGCAGTTGGGGGGGTAGCGGGAGGCGCAGCAGCTCCTACGAGCAGTACTTC. Its translation: CASSWGGSGRRSSSYEQYF.

This rearrangement joins TRBV30 to TRBJ1-6; D may be TRBD1 (5 bases). The V and J ends lost 3 bases and 3 bases respectively, with 6 bases between them. The length of the CDR3 is 13 residues. The germline V gene has CDR1 GTSNPN and CDR2 SVGIG (reference sequence). The CDR3 DNA reads TGTGCCTGGAGGACAGACTATAATTCACCCCTCCACTTT. It translates to CAWRTDYNSPLHF.

The rearrangement uses TRBV5-6 and TRBJ2-3; possibly TRBD1 for D (7 bases). Germline CDR1 is SGHDT and CDR2 is YYEEEE. The CDR3 is 15 amino acids. Trimming pared 6 bases from V and 2 bases from J, leaving 16 bases between. In DNA, the CDR3 is TGTGCCAGCACCTCCCAGGGGGGCGACACAGATACGCAGTATTTT. Its translation is CASTSQGGDTDTQYF.

The genes are TRBV11-3 and TRBJ1-1; no firm D call. V lost 1 base and J 10 bases, leaving 13 bases between the germline ends. Germline V gene data show CDR1 as SGHNT and CDR2 as YENEEA. The CDR3 length is 13 residues. Here the CDR3 DNA reads TGTGCCAGCAGCTTAGGGTTTCGACGAGGAGCTTTCTTT. Translating it yields CASSLGFRRGAFF.

The J gene is TRBJ1-2, the V gene TRBV24-1; D is perhaps TRBD1 (5 bases). This CDR3 is built from 17 residues. The germline CDR1 and CDR2 sequences are KGHDR and SFDVKD. With 1 base removed from V and 9 bases from J, the gap between germline ends came to 23 bases. The CDR3 region has the DNA TGTGCCACCAGTGATTTTTCCGCCGGGGGGGAGGTCAAAAGCTACACCTTC. Translation gives CATSDFSAGGEVKSYTF.

The rearrangement joins TRBV30 to TRBJ1-6; D gene unclear. Trimming removed 5 bases from V and 9 bases from J, with 26 bases in between. This CDR3 is 17 amino acids long. The V gene's germline CDR1 is GTSNPN and CDR2 SVGIG (reference sequence). The CDR3 bases are TGTGCCTGGGGCCTCCCCACGGACCCCACTGCTGGTTCACCCCTCCACTTT. This translates into CAWGLPTDPTAGSPLHF.

V gene TRBV28 combines with J gene TRBJ2-7, with TRBD1 identical over 10 bases. CDR1 is MDHEN, CDR2 SYDVKM, per germline. The CDR3 has 13 residues. V shed 7 bases, J shed 3 bases, and the junction held 3 bases outside the gene matches. In nucleotides, the CDR3 is TGTGCCAGCATTGGGACAGGGGACTACGAGCAGTACTTC. Translating it yields CASIGTGDYEQYF.

The genes are TRBV27 and TRBJ1-5; D is unclear. The CDR3 loop spans 14 amino acids. Germline loops: CDR1 MNHEY, CDR2 SMNVEV (reference sequence). Deletions cut 5 bases from V and 9 bases from J, with 17 bases between. The CDR3 DNA follows: TGTGCCAGCAGTGCGTCGCTCTCCTTTGGGCCCCAGCATTTT. This codes for CASSASLSFGPQHF.

The chain links TRBV24-1 to TRBJ1-1; perhaps TRBD1 as D (5 bases). Trimming removed 5 bases from V and 3 bases from J, with 9 bases in between. Germline values: CDR1 KGHDR, CDR2 SFDVKD. The CDR3 length is 13 residues. The DNA for the CDR3 is TGTGCCACCAGTGGGGTAGGGGACACTGAAGCTTTCTTT. Translation gives CATSGVGDTEAFF.

The chain carries TRBV9 and TRBJ2-5, with 10 positions matching TRBD2. Per the germline V gene, CDR1 is SGDLS and CDR2 is YYNGEE. V dropped 2 bases and J dropped 4; count of bases not matched to a gene: 5. This CDR3 is 15 amino acids long. The CDR3 region has the DNA TGTGCCAGCAGCGTGAGCGGGAGGGATGGAGAGACCCAGTACTTC. It yields the protein CASSVSGRDGETQYF.